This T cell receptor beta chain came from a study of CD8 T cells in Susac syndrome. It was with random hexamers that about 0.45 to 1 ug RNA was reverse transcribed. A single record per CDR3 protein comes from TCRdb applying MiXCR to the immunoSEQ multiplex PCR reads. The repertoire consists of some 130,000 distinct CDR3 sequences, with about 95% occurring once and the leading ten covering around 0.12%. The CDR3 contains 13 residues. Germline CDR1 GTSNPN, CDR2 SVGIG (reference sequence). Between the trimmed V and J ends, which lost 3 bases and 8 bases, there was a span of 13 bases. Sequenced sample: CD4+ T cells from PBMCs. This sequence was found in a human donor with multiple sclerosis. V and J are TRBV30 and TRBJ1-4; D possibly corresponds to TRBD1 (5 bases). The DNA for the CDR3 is TGTGCCTGGAGGGCAGGGAGTGACGAAAAACTGTTTTTT. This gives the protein CAWRAGSDEKLFF.